Following are 26 T cell receptor beta chains from one sample sequenced in a study of T cell repertoires in cytomegalovirus infection. Each CDR3 protein gets one entry after TCRdb re-called the reads with MiXCR. The sample lists approximately 750,000 distinct CDR3 sequences, roughly 35% seen once, with under 3% in the top ten. The specimen was PBMCs. The receptors shown here come from a human donor in good health (CMV status not recorded). Some clones in this sample may be carry-over from other donors' samples.

The sample holds a few counts of this clonotype. The chain combines TRBV7-6 with TRBJ2-5; D remains ambiguous. V was clipped by 8 bases and J by 2 bases, with 18 bases between them. The CDR3 extends over 15 amino acids. Germline V lookup: CDR1 SGHVS, CDR2 FNYEAQ. In nucleotides, the CDR3 is TGTGCCAGCGCAAGATCTGGGTCGCTGCAAGAGACCCAGTACTTC. Amino acids: CASARSGSLQETQYF.

This clonotype was counted between two and nine times. This rearrangement joins TRBV19 to TRBJ2-6; 7 bases are a match to TRBD1. Per germline, CDR1 LNHDA and CDR2 SQIVND (reference sequence). V shed 3 bases, J shed 0 bases, and the junction held 14 bases outside the gene matches. The CDR3 has 20 amino acids. The CDR3, as DNA: TGTGCCAGTAGTATTAGGGCACAGGGGTCCTCCCCCTCTGGGGCCAACGTCCTGACTTTC. This sequence encodes CASSIRAQGSSPSGANVLTF.

The table lists this clonotype with a few counts. The chain recombines TRBV6-2 or TRBV6-3 with TRBJ2-3; 7 bases match TRBD1. The germline V gene has CDR1 MNHEY and CDR2 SVGEGT. This CDR3 has 17 amino acids. V lost 2 bases to trimming and J lost 7 bases; unmatched junction nucleotides: 15. CDR3: CASSYEGAEQGSNTQYF. The CDR3, as DNA: TGTGCCAGCAGTTACGAGGGGGCAGAACAGGGGTCGAATACGCAGTATTTT.

A note on this clonotype: A much larger clone lies a single base off, so this may be a read error. The chain joins TRBV2 to TRBJ1-2; the D is unclear. This CDR3 is 13 amino acids long. Per the germline V gene, CDR1 is SNHLY and CDR2 is FYNNEI. The CDR3 DNA follows: TGTGCCCGCAGTCCCCCAAATAACTATGGCTACACCTTC. Translation: CARSPPNNYGYTF.

Concerning this clonotype: The junction does not match germline at one end; this may be a read error. V is TRBV19 and J is TRBJ2-1, with a tentative D call TRBD1 (6 bases). Germline values: CDR1 LNHDA, CDR2 SQIVND (reference sequence). The CDR3 consists of 14 residues. This CDR3 is CAISPDRIYNDQLF. The CDR3 coding sequence is TGTGCCATTAGTCCCGACAGGATCTACAATGATCAATTGTTC. The full variable domain, rest sourced from reference TRBV19 and TRBJ2-1, is DGGITQSPKYLFRKEGQNVTLSCEQNLNHDAMYWYRQDPGQGLRLIYYSQIVNDFQKGDIAEGYSVSREKKESFPLTVTSAQKNPTAFYLCAISPDRIYNDQLFGPGTRLTVL.

This chain joins TRBV7-2 and TRBJ2-7, with D uncertain. Per the germline V gene, CDR1 is SGHTA and CDR2 is FQGNSA. This CDR3 region has 14 residues. Trimming stripped 2 bases from V and 2 bases from J, with 10 bases between. This CDR3 is CASSLRRQPYEQYF. In nucleotides, the CDR3 is TGTGCCAGCAGCTTAAGAAGGCAGCCCTACGAGCAGTACTTC.

The J gene is TRBJ2-1, the V gene TRBV28; tentatively, D is TRBD2 (6 bases). V lost 4 bases, J lost 1 base, and 11 bases lay in between. CDR3 length: 15 residues. Looked up from germline, CDR1 is MDHEN and CDR2 is SYDVKM. In DNA form, the CDR3 reads TGTGCCAGCAGTTCTGCGGGGTCATCCTACAATGAGCAGTTCTTC. Residues: CASSSAGSSYNEQFF.

The V gene is TRBV11-2, the J gene TRBJ1-4; 9 bases map to TRBD1. There are 15 residues in the CDR3. Germline V gene data show CDR1 as SGHAT and CDR2 as FQNNGV. Unmatched junction bases numbered 6, after V lost 5 bases and J lost 5 bases. The CDR3 protein is CASSETDRGNEKLFF. The CDR3 nucleotides read TGTGCCAGCAGCGAAACTGACAGGGGGAATGAAAAACTGTTTTTT.

The chain combines TRBV18 with TRBJ2-7; a possible D gene is TRBD2 (5 bases). CDR3 size: 13 residues. Trimming left V 2 bases short and J 6 bases short, with 11 bases between. The germline V gene has CDR1 KGHSH and CDR2 LQKENI. This chain's CDR3 is CASSPIDGGEQYF. The CDR3 DNA reads as TGTGCCAGCTCACCAATAGACGGAGGCGAGCAGTACTTC. The full variable domain, rest sourced from reference TRBV18 and TRBJ2-7, is NAGVMQNPRHLVRRRGQEARLRCSPMKGHSHVYWYRQLPEEGLKFMVYLQKENIIDESGMPKERFSAEFPKEGPSILRIQQVVRGDSAAYFCASSPIDGGEQYFGPGTRLTVT.

The sample holds a few counts of this clonotype. V gene TRBV19 combines with J gene TRBJ1-1, with 7 positions matching TRBD1. The CDR3 has 14 amino acids. Germline CDR1 and CDR2: LNHDA and SQIVND (reference sequence). Trimming removed 2 bases from V and 6 bases from J; junction bases left unmatched: 6. The CDR3 loop is CASSINPGGAEAFF. The CDR3 nucleotides are TGTGCCAGTAGTATAAACCCAGGGGGAGCTGAAGCTTTCTTT.

The chain is built from TRBV7-3 and TRBJ2-1, with D perhaps TRBD1 or TRBD2 (6 bases each). V lost 1 base, J lost 1 base, and 11 bases lay in between. The CDR3 covers 16 residues. Germline CDR1 reads SGHTA; CDR2 reads FQGTGA. CDR3 in amino acids: CASSLNGGTSYNEQFF. The DNA for the CDR3 is TGTGCCAGCAGCTTAAACGGCGGGACATCCTACAATGAGCAGTTCTTC.

The rearrangement links TRBV7-4 to TRBJ2-7; 13 nucleotides agree with TRBD2. Germline CDR1 reads SGHVT; CDR2 reads SQSDAQ. This CDR3 contains 16 residues. V shed 2 bases and J 2 bases; nucleotides not matched to a gene: 3. The CDR3: CASSLRGTSGTYEQYF. CDR3 nucleotides: TGTGCCAGCAGCTTACGTGGGACTAGCGGGACCTACGAGCAGTACTTC.

This clonotype was detected once. This may come from a read error, since a much larger clone is one base off. The CDR3 sequence: CASRYRENGELFF. The DNA of the CDR3 is TGTGCCAGCAGATACAGGGAGAACGGGGAGCTGTTTTTT. The gene calls are TRBV7-2 and TRBJ2-2; D is perhaps TRBD1 (6 bases). V was shortened by 6 bases and J by 7 bases, with 12 bases between the two germline ends. Germline V gives CDR1 SGHTA, CDR2 FQGNSA. The CDR3 consists of 13 residues.

This clonotype was detected only a few times. The rearrangement links TRBV19 to TRBJ1-1, with D perhaps matching TRBD1 (5 bases). The V end lost 6 bases, the J end lost 2 bases, and 16 bases lay between the germline ends. The CDR3 is 15 residues long. The germline V gene encodes CDR1 LNHDA and CDR2 SQIVND (reference sequence). CDR3 residues: CASSPRRGVNTEAFF. CDR3 bases: TGTGCCAGTAGCCCTCGAAGAGGGGTCAACACTGAAGCTTTCTTT.

The gene calls are TRBV2 and TRBJ1-5; a weak D match, TRBD1 (5 bases). Looked up from germline, CDR1 is SNHLY and CDR2 is FYNNEI. V was cut by 6 bases and J by 6 bases, with 18 bases left in between. This CDR3 has 15 residues. The CDR3 bases are TGTGCCAGCAGGGAACTAAGTGGGGGGTCTCAGCCCCAGCATTTT. This translates into CASRELSGGSQPQHF.

The chain has TRBV6-2 or TRBV6-3 and TRBJ2-2, with 11 nucleotides matching TRBD2. The germline gives CDR1 MNHEY, CDR2 SVGEGT. The V gene end was trimmed by 5 bases and the J gene end by 4 bases; junction bases not matched to a gene: 3. CDR3 length equals 15 residues. CDR3 nucleotides: TGTGCCAGCAGTCTTACTAGCGGGGGCACCGGGGAGCTGTTTTTT. Its translation: CASSLTSGGTGELFF.

The chain has TRBV28 and TRBJ1-4, with D uncertain. From germline, CDR1 is MDHEN and CDR2 SYDVKM. The CDR3 covers 14 residues. V was clipped by 2 bases and J by 8 bases, with 12 bases between them. DNA for the CDR3: TGTGCCAGCAGTTTAGAGATCGGCGAAGAAAAACTGTTTTTT. Its protein product is CASSLEIGEEKLFF.

The table lists this clonotype with many counts. The chain links TRBV7-2 to TRBJ1-2, with 7 bases identical to TRBD1. The V gene's germline CDR1 is SGHTA and CDR2 FQGNSA. V shed 5 bases, J shed 4 bases, and the junction held 10 bases outside the gene matches. This CDR3 is built from 15 residues. The CDR3 DNA is TGTGCCAGCAGCGAAAACAGAGGACAGGCCTATGGCTACACCTTC. It translates to CASSENRGQAYGYTF.

Only a few counts were recorded for this clonotype. The genes are TRBV28 and TRBJ2-5; 7 bases align to TRBD2. The germline V gene encodes CDR1 MDHEN and CDR2 SYDVKM. J was trimmed by 4 bases and V by 6 bases; bases with no gene match: 11. This CDR3 region has 15 residues. The DNA of the CDR3 is TGTGCCAGCAGCCAGCTGGGGGGGGAGGGAGAGACCCAGTACTTC. It is translated as CASSQLGGEGETQYF.

This clonotype was observed at least ten times. The CDR3 region is CASSTRQSYNEQFF. The DNA of the CDR3 is TGTGCCAGCAGCACACGACAGAGTTACAATGAGCAGTTCTTC. The chain has TRBV7-2 and TRBJ2-1, with D tentatively TRBD1 (5 bases). From germline, CDR1 is SGHTA and CDR2 FQGNSA. V was clipped by 5 bases and J by 4 bases, with 12 bases between them. This CDR3 is built from 14 residues.

To note about this clonotype: One end of the junction does not line up with germline, which may come from a read error. This rearrangement joins TRBV4-1 to TRBJ2-7; D uncertain. Germline V gene lookup returns CDR1 MGHRA and CDR2 YSYEKL. The CDR3 length is 14 residues. This CDR3 reads CASSQDSIPYEQYF. The DNA for the CDR3 is TGCGCCAGCAGCCAAGACAGCATCCCCTACGAGCAGTATTTC.

This chain links TRBV27 with TRBJ1-5, with 12 bases identical to TRBD1. Germline assignment: CDR1 MNHEY and CDR2 SMNVEV (reference sequence). The length of the CDR3 is 16 residues. V dropped 6 bases and J dropped 6; count of bases not matched to a gene: 9. CDR3 bases: TGTGCCAGCAGCCCGACCCGGGACAGGGGGCGTCAGCCCCAGCATTTT. Its translation: CASSPTRDRGRQPQHF.

The V gene is TRBV6-2 or TRBV6-3, the J gene TRBJ1-1, with a tentative D call TRBD1 (6 bases). The CDR3 has 14 amino acids. With 6 bases removed from V and 2 bases from J, the gap between germline ends came to 13 bases. Germline-derived CDR1 and CDR2 are MNHEY and SVGEGT. CDR3 sequence (DNA): TGTGCCAGCAGCGCCTCCGGGACAAACACTGAAGCTTTCTTT. This gives the protein CASSASGTNTEAFF.

The gene calls are TRBV20-1 and TRBJ2-1, with D tentatively TRBD2 (6 bases). There are 17 residues in the CDR3. Germline V CDR1 and CDR2: DFQATT, SNEGSKA (reference sequence). V shed 0 bases and J shed 6 bases, with 21 bases lying between them. The CDR3 protein is CSARDLEWGGTINEQFF. The DNA for the CDR3 is TGCAGTGCTAGAGATCTGGAGTGGGGCGGGACGATCAATGAGCAGTTCTTC.

This chain joins TRBV13 and TRBJ2-1; D is ambiguous. Germline CDR1 is PRHDT and CDR2 is FYEKMQ (reference sequence). This CDR3 is built from 16 residues. Deletions cut 2 bases from V and 0 bases from J, with 11 bases between. The chain's CDR3 is CASSLKTVLSYNEQFF. The DNA for the CDR3 is TGTGCCAGCAGCTTAAAGACTGTCCTCTCCTACAATGAGCAGTTCTTC.

The gene calls are TRBV28 and TRBJ2-7; D not certain. Germline values: CDR1 MDHEN, CDR2 SYDVKM. Trimming removed 5 bases from V and 0 bases from J, with 14 bases in between. The CDR3 sequence is 15 residues long. This chain's CDR3 is CASSKLTQLSYEQYF. The DNA for the CDR3 is TGTGCCAGCAGTAAGCTAACTCAGCTCTCCTACGAGCAGTACTTC.